Presented here are 29 T cell receptor beta chains from one specimen sequenced in a study of shared clonotypes between healthy human individuals. Data came from immunoSEQ multiplex PCR; TCRdb stores just in-frame clones and leaves some out. The sample includes about 92,000 clones, around 47% of them seen just once. The sequencing sample was made of PBMCs. The receptors come from a woman between 40 and 50 years old in good health. Some clones in this sample may be carry-over from other donors' samples.

A note on this clone: Additional DNA sequences in this sample encode the identical CDR3. The CDR3 protein is CSVEEGAGEQYF. In DNA form, the CDR3 reads TGCAGCGTTGAGGAGGGGGCCGGGGAGCAGTACTTC. The chain carries TRBV29-1 and TRBJ2-5; D perhaps matches TRBD1 (7 bases). This CDR3 contains 12 residues. V lost 3 bases and J 11 bases, leaving 16 bases between the germline ends. Germline loops: CDR1 SQVTM, CDR2 ANQGSEA.

The sample holds a few counts of this clone. The V gene is TRBV30, the J gene TRBJ2-5; D is ambiguous. Matching the DNA end better, TRBJ2-7 makes the J call doubtful. Germline V lookup: CDR1 GTSNPN, CDR2 SVGIG (reference sequence). CDR3 length: 11 residues. CDR3 region: CAWSILDEQYF. In DNA, the CDR3 is TGTGCCTGGAGCATACTGGACGAGCAGTACTTC.

The chain recombines TRBV5-4 with TRBJ2-1; D tentatively fits TRBD1 or TRBD2 (6 bases each). In germline, CDR1 is SGHNT, CDR2 YYREEE (reference sequence). This CDR3 comprises 14 residues. V was pared by 5 bases and J by 7 bases, with 16 bases between. The CDR3 is CASSDGGGGNEQFF. The CDR3, as DNA: TGTGCCAGCAGTGACGGGGGCGGAGGGAATGAGCAGTTCTTC.

The genes are TRBV15 and TRBJ1-1; no firm D call. Germline CDR1 and CDR2: LNHNV and YYDKDF (reference sequence). Between the trimmed V and J ends, which lost 2 bases and 1 base, there was a span of 11 bases. CDR3 size: 15 residues. CDR3 nucleotides: TGTGCCACCAGCAGAAACTACGACAAGAACACTGAAGCTTTCTTT. Translated: CATSRNYDKNTEAFF.

The genes are TRBV7-6 and TRBJ1-3, with D possibly matching TRBD1 (5 bases). With 1 base removed from V and 2 bases from J, the gap between germline ends came to 9 bases. From germline, CDR1 is SGHVS and CDR2 FNYEAQ. This CDR3 region has 15 residues. CDR3 DNA: TGTGCCAGCAGCTTAGTGGGGGAGGCTGGAAACACCATATATTTT. It yields the protein CASSLVGEAGNTIYF.

This clone was detected ten times or more. The chain joins TRBV28 to TRBJ2-4; 9 bases are a match to TRBD2. This CDR3 has 14 amino acids. From germline, CDR1 is MDHEN and CDR2 SYDVKM. Trimming removed 3 bases from V and 7 bases from J; junction bases left unmatched: 4. The CDR3 region is CASSLISGRNIQYF. The DNA of the CDR3 is TGTGCCAGCAGTTTGATCAGCGGGAGGAACATTCAGTACTTC.

This chain uses TRBV28 with TRBJ1-5; D is ambiguous. V was trimmed by 5 bases and J by 6 bases, leaving 11 bases between them. The CDR3 is 13 residues long. Germline V CDR1 and CDR2: MDHEN, SYDVKM. The CDR3 reads CASSPEAFQPQHF. The DNA of the CDR3 is TGTGCCAGCAGTCCTGAAGCCTTTCAGCCCCAGCATTTT.

This clone was seen ten or more times. The chain links TRBV6-5 to TRBJ1-5, with D possibly matching TRBD1 (5 bases). There are 15 residues in the CDR3. Germline CDR1 reads MNHEY; CDR2 reads SVGAGI. V dropped 6 bases and J dropped 0 bases, with 12 bases sitting between them. The CDR3 DNA sequence: TGTGCCAGCAGGACCGACAGTACTAGCAATCAGCCCCAGCATTTT. It specifies CASRTDSTSNQPQHF.

This sequence joins TRBV7-3 and TRBJ2-7; D gene ambiguous. V shed 3 bases and J shed 2 bases, with 8 bases lying between them. Germline lookup yields CDR1 SGHTA and CDR2 FQGTGA. This CDR3 has 13 residues. The CDR3 sequence: CASSFAAPYEQYF. The CDR3 DNA reads TGTGCCAGCAGCTTTGCGGCTCCCTACGAGCAGTACTTC.

CDR3 bases: TGTGCCAGCAGTCCACCGGGGACGGTGGGGCAGTACTTC. Protein sequence: CASSPPGTVGQYF. The chain couples TRBV28 to TRBJ2-7, with D possibly being TRBD1 or TRBD2 (5 bases each). CDR3 length: 13 amino acids. CDR1 and CDR2 from the germline V gene are MDHEN and SYDVKM. V lost 5 bases, J lost 9 bases, and 17 bases lay in between.

This clone was observed at least ten times. The sample has other DNA sequences that encode this CDR3 too. The V gene is TRBV7-3, the J gene TRBJ2-2, with a weak D call TRBD2 (5 bases). Germline V gives CDR1 SGHTA, CDR2 FQGTGA. CDR3 length: 14 amino acids. The V gene lost 2 bases and the J gene lost 6 bases, with 10 bases spanning the gap. DNA of the CDR3: TGTGCCAGCAGCTTAGGGAGTAGCGCCGGGGAGCTGTTTTTT. It encodes CASSLGSSAGELFF.

Concerning this clone itself: This likely reflects a read error, since a far larger clone is one base away. At the DNA level, this CDR3 is encoded by other sequences in the same sample as well. The rearrangement uses TRBV30 and TRBJ2-5, with D maybe TRBD2 (5 bases). Germline CDR1 is GTSNPN and CDR2 is SVGIG (reference sequence). With 5 bases removed from V and 2 bases from J, the gap between germline ends came to 12 bases. CDR3 length: 13 amino acids. CDR3 region: CAWGRGVQETQYF. The DNA of the CDR3 is TGTGCCTGGGGGAGAGGAGTTCAAGAGACCCAGTACTTC.

This sequence joins TRBV6-6 and TRBJ2-7; D is perhaps TRBD1 (6 bases). The germline V gene encodes CDR1 MNHNY and CDR2 SVGAGI (reference sequence). This CDR3 has 12 residues. The V gene lost 6 bases and the J gene lost 5 bases, with 11 bases spanning the gap. CDR3 DNA: TGTGCCAGCAGCCTCGGGACAAACGAGCAGTACTTC. It codes for CASSLGTNEQYF.

This clone occurred a few times. V usage is TRBV15 and J usage is TRBJ1-4; D is perhaps TRBD1 (5 bases). Germline V gene sequence: CDR1 LNHNV, CDR2 YYDKDF (reference sequence). The ends were cut back, 2 bases at V and 3 bases at J, with 7 bases in the middle. This CDR3 region has 14 residues. This CDR3 reads CATSRPGPNEKLFF. DNA of the CDR3: TGTGCCACCAGCAGACCGGGGCCTAATGAAAAACTGTTTTTT.

The gene calls are TRBV4-1 and TRBJ2-7; 16 bases fit TRBD2. V shed 0 bases and J 10 bases; nucleotides not matched to a gene: 6. CDR3 length: 16 amino acids. From germline, CDR1 is MGHRA and CDR2 YSYEKL. CDR3 coding DNA: TGCGCCAGCAGCCAAGAAGCCGGGACTAGCGGGAGGGCTCAGTACTTC. It codes for CASSQEAGTSGRAQYF.

This clone was counted at least ten times. This rearrangement joins TRBV9 to TRBJ1-1; the match to TRBD1 covers 7 bases. The trim removed 4 bases at V and 8 bases at J, leaving 8 bases unmatched. Germline lookup yields CDR1 SGDLS and CDR2 YYNGEE. The CDR3 contains 13 residues. CDR3 loop: CASSPNDRVEAFF. The CDR3 DNA follows: TGTGCCAGCAGCCCAAACGACAGGGTAGAAGCTTTCTTT.

This clone occurred a few times. One end of the junction varies from germline; a read error may be responsible. The rearrangement links TRBV7-7 to TRBJ2-7; the match to TRBD1 covers 7 bases. The CDR3 sequence is 13 residues long. CDR1 and CDR2 from the germline V gene are SSHAT and FNYEAQ (reference sequence). The CDR3, as DNA: TGTGCTAGCAGCCTCGACAGGGAGCGCGAGCAGTACTTC. This translates into CASSLDREREQYF.

This clone has ten or more counts. The rearrangement uses TRBV28 and TRBJ1-1; D is perhaps TRBD1 (5 bases). The CDR3 totals 13 residues. Trimming left V 4 bases short and J 1 base short, with 7 bases between. The germline gives CDR1 MDHEN, CDR2 SYDVKM. CDR3 residues: CASSWQGNTEAFF. The CDR3 region has the DNA TGTGCCAGCAGTTGGCAGGGGAACACTGAAGCTTTCTTT.

This clone has only a few counts. This chain joins TRBV19 and TRBJ1-1, with 8 bases fitting TRBD1. This CDR3 spans 13 amino acids. The germline gives CDR1 LNHDA, CDR2 SQIVND (reference sequence). V trimming: 6 bases; J trimming: 5 bases; junction bases outside the gene matches: 5. CDR3 in DNA: TGTGCCAGTAGGGTACAGGGGGGTACTGAAGCTTTCTTT. Amino acid sequence: CASRVQGGTEAFF.

This clone was counted once. This rearrangement joins TRBV29-1 to TRBJ2-7; 9 nucleotides match TRBD2. This CDR3 region has 13 residues. The ends lost 5 bases at V and 1 base at J; junction bases unmatched: 3. The germline V gene has CDR1 SQVTM and CDR2 ANQGSEA. The chain's CDR3 is CSVLAGSSYEQYF. CDR3 in DNA: TGCAGCGTTCTAGCGGGATCATCCTACGAGCAGTACTTC.

The CDR3 spells CASSQEVLVKQYF. Written as DNA, the CDR3 is TGCGCCAGCAGCCAAGAAGTCCTCGTAAAGCAGTACTTC. This sequence joins TRBV4-1 and TRBJ2-7, with D unresolved. V lost 0 bases and J lost 8, with 11 bases in between. There are 13 residues in the CDR3. The V gene's germline CDR1 is MGHRA and CDR2 YSYEKL.

This clone has ten or more counts. The chain couples TRBV19 to TRBJ1-1, with D uncertain. The germline gives CDR1 LNHDA, CDR2 SQIVND (reference sequence). Trimming removed 5 bases from V and 4 bases from J, with 14 bases in between. The CDR3 loop spans 14 amino acids. CDR3 sequence: CASSVTGWVTEAFF. The CDR3, as DNA: TGTGCCAGTAGTGTGACCGGGTGGGTCACTGAAGCTTTCTTT.

Only a few counts were recorded for this clone. The CDR3 here is CASSLAGRERETQYF. For the CDR3, the DNA is TGTGCCAGCAGCTTAGCTGGGCGGGAGAGAGAGACCCAGTACTTC. The chain combines TRBV7-2 with TRBJ2-5; 7 bases align to TRBD2. V shed 0 bases and J 4 bases; nucleotides not matched to a gene: 5. The CDR3 contains 15 residues. Germline V lookup: CDR1 SGHTA, CDR2 FQGNSA.

V is TRBV5-1 and J is TRBJ1-4; a weak D match, TRBD1 (5 bases). Trimming pared 3 bases from V and 8 bases from J, leaving 14 bases between. This CDR3 has 14 residues. The germline V gene has CDR1 SGHRS and CDR2 YFSETQ. CDR3 amino acids: CASSSGQSGEKLFF. The CDR3 nucleotides read TGCGCCAGCAGCTCGGGGCAGTCAGGCGAAAAACTGTTTTTT.

The chain has TRBV4-3 and TRBJ1-4; no reliable D call. The CDR3 covers 15 residues. The germline V gene encodes CDR1 LGHNA and CDR2 YSLEER. With 1 base removed from V and 6 bases from J, the gap between germline ends came to 12 bases. CDR3 in DNA: TGCGCCAGCAGCCAAGTACTAGGGAGGGATGAAAAACTGTTTTTT. This gives the protein CASSQVLGRDEKLFF.

Written as DNA, the CDR3 is TGTGCCAGCAGTTACTCACAGGGATTACCCTACGAGCAGTACTTC. This codes for CASSYSQGLPYEQYF. V gene TRBV6-5 combines with J gene TRBJ2-7; tentative D call: TRBD1 (6 bases). Germline values: CDR1 MNHEY, CDR2 SVGAGI. The CDR3 runs 15 residues. V lost 0 bases, J lost 2 bases, and 11 bases lay in between.

There are a few counts of this clone. The chain uses TRBV28 and TRBJ1-2, with D hard to call. The CDR3 is made up of 12 amino acids. Germline lookup yields CDR1 MDHEN and CDR2 SYDVKM. V shed 3 bases and J shed 6 bases, with 8 bases lying between them. CDR3 sequence: CASSFVGDGYTF. In nucleotides, the CDR3 is TGTGCCAGCAGTTTTGTGGGCGATGGCTACACCTTC.

There are many counts of this clone. The chain carries TRBV6-1 and TRBJ1-5; tentative D call: TRBD1 (5 bases). Trimming left V 2 bases short and J 6 bases short, with 14 bases between. Germline CDR1 MNHNS, CDR2 SASEGT. This CDR3 has 15 residues. The CDR3 protein is CASSESDGGGQPQHF. CDR3 bases: TGTGCCAGCAGTGAATCGGACGGGGGGGGTCAGCCCCAGCATTTT.

Many counts were recorded for this clone. Other DNA variants within this sample encode the same CDR3. The gene calls are TRBV2 and TRBJ2-7; TRBD2 matches 10 bases. Germline V gene data show CDR1 as SNHLY and CDR2 as FYNNEI. V trimming: 6 bases; J trimming: 6 bases; junction bases outside the gene matches: 11. The CDR3 length is 15 residues. CDR3 sequence reads: CASRQTSGTSGEQYF. CDR3 coding DNA: TGTGCCAGCAGACAAACTAGCGGGACTTCAGGCGAGCAGTACTTC.